The 18 T cell receptor beta chains given below trace back to one sample, sequenced in a study of shared clonotypes between healthy human individuals. Sequencing was performed with immunoSEQ multiplex PCR; in TCRdb, only in-frame clones are kept and a portion is missing. The repertoire holds roughly 700,000 clones, roughly 70% seen once, with approximately 1.7% in the top ten. Sequenced sample: memory CD4+ T cells sorted from blood. Described subset: CD45RA-negative fraction. All receptors derive from a woman aged 25-40 years in good health.

The V gene is TRBV7-3, the J gene TRBJ2-1; a possible D gene is TRBD2 (5 bases). This CDR3 spans 13 amino acids. V was cut by 5 bases and J by 7 bases, with 12 bases left in between. CDR1 is SGHTA, CDR2 FQGTGA, per germline. CDR3 sequence (DNA): TGTGCCAGCAGCCCATCAACTAGAAATGAGCAGTTCTTC. The encoded protein is CASSPSTRNEQFF.

This clone was detected only once. V usage is TRBV2 and J usage is TRBJ2-3; D gene ambiguous. Germline loops: CDR1 SNHLY, CDR2 FYNNEI. V was shortened by 7 bases and J by 2 bases, with 13 bases between the two germline ends. The CDR3 is 14 residues long. The CDR3 DNA is TGTGCCAGCAAAGCTGGGTTAGCCACAGATACGCAGTATTTT. Translated: CASKAGLATDTQYF.

This chain uses TRBV6-1 with TRBJ1-1, with 11 bases aligning to TRBD1. The CDR3 covers 12 residues. V was pared by 10 bases and J by 8 bases, with 6 bases of the junction left unmatched. The V gene's germline CDR1 is MNHNS and CDR2 SASEGT. The CDR3: CATGTGGIEAFF. CDR3 nucleotides: TGTGCCACCGGGACAGGGGGTATCGAAGCTTTCTTT.

The J gene is TRBJ2-5, the V gene TRBV5-1, with a weak D call TRBD1 (5 bases). The CDR3 is made up of 13 amino acids. The V end lost 3 bases, the J end lost 7 bases, and 13 bases lay between the germline ends. Germline CDR1 SGHRS, CDR2 YFSETQ. CDR3 loop: CASSSTEWGTQYF. CDR3 in DNA: TGCGCCAGCAGCTCGACAGAGTGGGGGACCCAGTACTTC. The full variable domain, its missing parts supplied by reference TRBV5-1 and TRBJ2-5, is KAGVTQTPRYLIKTRGQQVTLSCSPISGHRSVSWYQQTPGQGLQFLFEYFSETQRNKGNFPGRFSGRQFSNSRSEMNVSTLELGDSALYLCASSSTEWGTQYFGPGTRLLVL.

Remarks on this clone: A far larger clone is only one base removed, so a read error is likely. This chain connects TRBV7-9 to TRBJ2-2, with D tentatively TRBD2 (6 bases). V was pared by 10 bases and J by 3 bases, with 15 bases between. CDR3 length: 14 residues. Germline loops: CDR1 SEHNR, CDR2 FQNEAQ (reference sequence). As DNA, the CDR3 is TGTGCCAACAGTTCCGGGAGCCACACCGGGGAGCTGTTTTTT. The encoded protein is CANSSGSHTGELFF.

The V gene is TRBV6-5, the J gene TRBJ1-1; 7 positions match TRBD1. Germline CDR1 MNHEY, CDR2 SVGAGI. Losses at the gene ends were 5 bases for V and 1 base for J; bases not matched to a gene: 7. The CDR3 runs to 15 residues. CDR3 amino acids: CASSPWDSWNTEAFF. The CDR3, as DNA: TGTGCCAGCAGTCCCTGGGACAGTTGGAACACTGAAGCTTTCTTT.

As concerns this clone: Other nucleotide sequences from this sample produce the same CDR3. The chain couples TRBV28 to TRBJ2-7; 13 positions agree with TRBD2. The CDR3 extends over 16 amino acids. The germline V gene encodes CDR1 MDHEN and CDR2 SYDVKM. The trim removed 1 base at V and 4 bases at J, leaving 4 bases unmatched. Written as DNA, the CDR3 is TGTGCCAGCAGTTTATCGACTAGCGGGAGGAGGTACGAGCAGTACTTC. It specifies CASSLSTSGRRYEQYF.

The chain is built from TRBV5-6 and TRBJ2-1; 15 positions agree with TRBD2. Germline loops: CDR1 SGHDT, CDR2 YYEEEE. Trimming removed 3 bases from V and 6 bases from J; junction bases left unmatched: 1. The CDR3 has 15 amino acids. The CDR3 coding sequence is TGTGCCAGCAGCTCGGGACTAGCGGGAGGCAATGAGCAGTTCTTC. It translates to CASSSGLAGGNEQFF.

J is TRBJ1-1 and V is TRBV29-1; D remains unclear. This CDR3 is 11 amino acids long. V was clipped by 0 bases and J by 11 bases, with 10 bases between them. CDR1 and CDR2 (germline): SQVTM, ANQGSEA. The CDR3 DNA reads as TGCAGCGTTGAAGATCAGTGGACGGCTTTCTTT. Translating it yields CSVEDQWTAFF. Full variable domain (outside the CDR3, taken from reference TRBV29-1 and TRBJ1-1): SAVISQKPSRDICQRGTSLTIQCQVDSQVTMMFWYRQQPGQSLTLIATANQGSEATYESGFVIDKFPISRPNLTFSTLTVSNMSPEDSSIYLCSVEDQWTAFFGQGTRLTVV.

This chain links TRBV19 with TRBJ1-5, with TRBD1 identical over 7 bases. The CDR3 spans 13 residues. With V trimmed by 8 bases and J by 6 bases, 7 bases remained unmatched. Per germline, CDR1 LNHDA and CDR2 SQIVND (reference sequence). The CDR3 region has the DNA TGTGCCAGTGGAGACAGGGCTCGTCAGCCCCAGCATTTT. It translates to CASGDRARQPQHF.

The chain couples TRBV7-2 to TRBJ2-2; the D is unclear. Trimming stripped 3 bases from V and 2 bases from J, with 4 bases between. The CDR3 loop spans 13 amino acids. Germline values: CDR1 SGHTA, CDR2 FQGNSA. The CDR3 region is CASSFTNTGELFF. The CDR3 bases are TGTGCCAGCAGCTTCACTAACACCGGGGAGCTGTTTTTT. The variable domain in full, completed from reference TRBV7-2 and TRBJ2-2, reads GAGVSQSPSNKVTEKGKDVELRCDPISGHTALYWYRQSLGQGLEFLIYFQGNSAPDKSGLPSDRFSAERTGGSVSTLTIQRTQQEDSAVYLCASSFTNTGELFFGEGSRLTVL.

In its sample, this clone was seen a few times. This sample also contains other DNA sequences that code for the same CDR3. The rearrangement uses TRBV19 and TRBJ2-2; maybe TRBD2 (6 bases). V lost 5 bases and J 3 bases, leaving 10 bases between the germline ends. CDR1 is LNHDA and CDR2 is SQIVND in the germline V gene (reference sequence). CDR3 length: 14 residues. The DNA for the CDR3 is TGTGCCAGTAGTCCCGGGACTCACACCGGGGAGCTGTTTTTT. Translating it yields CASSPGTHTGELFF.

This rearrangement joins TRBV9 to TRBJ1-5; weak D call: TRBD1 (5 bases). The CDR3 is made up of 16 amino acids. The germline V gene encodes CDR1 SGDLS and CDR2 YYNGEE. The V end lost 5 bases, the J end lost 3 bases, and 18 bases lay between the germline ends. The CDR3 bases are TGTGCCAGCAGTGCTCATGATGGGGCAAACAATCAGCCCCAGCATTTT. Translated, it gives CASSAHDGANNQPQHF.

The chain combines TRBV7-9 with TRBJ2-5, with 7 nucleotides matching TRBD2. The V and J ends lost 1 base and 5 bases, in that order; junction bases with no gene match: 13. CDR3 length equals 17 residues. CDR1 and CDR2 from the germline V gene are SEHNR and FQNEAQ (reference sequence). The CDR3: CASSLGAGVFQGETQYF. In DNA form, the CDR3 reads TGTGCCAGCAGCTTAGGGGCGGGAGTTTTCCAAGGGGAGACCCAGTACTTC.

V usage is TRBV5-1 and J usage is TRBJ2-3; no reliable D call. There are 13 residues in the CDR3. Germline V CDR1 and CDR2: SGHRS, YFSETQ. Trimming stripped 4 bases from V and 5 bases from J, with 11 bases between. The CDR3, as DNA: TGCGCCAGCAGCCCAGCCCTTAAAGATACGCAGTATTTT. Translation gives CASSPALKDTQYF.

This rearrangement joins TRBV19 to TRBJ2-2, with D unclear. Germline lookup yields CDR1 LNHDA and CDR2 SQIVND (reference sequence). Trimming took off 1 base at V and 7 bases at J, with 10 bases between the two ends. CDR3 length: 14 residues. CDR3 DNA: TGTGCCAGTAGTATAGCGCCTACCCTCGGGGAGCTGTTTTTT. Its translation is CASSIAPTLGELFF.

The CDR3 spells CASSDWVGEKLFF. Here the CDR3 DNA reads TGCGCCAGCAGTGACTGGGTTGGCGAAAAACTGTTTTTT. This chain links TRBV10-2 with TRBJ1-4; D gene unclear. CDR1 is WSHSY and CDR2 is SAAADI in the germline V gene. CDR3 size: 13 residues. The V and J ends lost 3 bases and 8 bases respectively, with 10 bases between them.

The V call is TRBV2, the J call TRBJ2-7, with 8 bases fitting TRBD1. CDR1 is SNHLY, CDR2 FYNNEI, per germline. The CDR3 runs to 15 residues. Trimming removed 6 bases from V and 1 base from J; junction bases left unmatched: 8. The CDR3 DNA follows: TGTGCCAGCAGACCCTGGACAGGGCAATCCTACGAGCAGTACTTC. It yields the protein CASRPWTGQSYEQYF.